A single sample gave rise to the 21 T cell receptor beta chains below, sequenced in a study of T cell changes during pregnancy in multiple sclerosis (dated by TCRdb to between 2018 and 2020). Library method: the immunoSEQ multiplex PCR assay. TCRdb's version of the immuneACCESS table is confined to in-frame rearrangements and falls short of the full clone set. An unresolved V gene accounts for under half of the shortfall where checked; the remainder is of unknown origin. The sample table holds roughly 48,000 clones, of which around 94% were seen once. The top ten clones comprise approximately 0.91% of the sample. The source material was CD4+ T cells from peripheral blood mononuclear cells, sampled in the second trimester of pregnancy. These receptors all come from a female donor in good health, enrolled as a control in a pregnancy study.

V and J are TRBV4-3 and TRBJ1-3; 10 bases align to TRBD1. V shed 1 base and J 7 bases; nucleotides not matched to a gene: 10. The CDR3 loop spans 17 amino acids. Germline CDR1 reads LGHNA; CDR2 reads YSLEER. The CDR3 DNA is TGCGCCAGCAGCCAAGGTCTCCCGGGACAGGGGCATAACACCATATATTTT. This codes for CASSQGLPGQGHNTIYF.

The genes are TRBV2 and TRBJ2-7, with 11 bases fitting TRBD2. V lost 5 bases, J lost 3 bases, and 3 bases stayed unmatched. Germline CDR1 is SNHLY and CDR2 is FYNNEI. The CDR3 has 14 amino acids. The CDR3 nucleotides read TGTGCCAGCAGTTTAGCGGGAGGGATCTACGAGCAGTACTTC. This sequence encodes CASSLAGGIYEQYF.

The V and J genes are TRBV7-2 and TRBJ2-1; 8 nucleotides align to TRBD2. The CDR3 totals 16 residues. J was trimmed by 2 bases and V by 5 bases; bases with no gene match: 8. From germline, CDR1 is SGHTA and CDR2 FQGNSA. The CDR3 is CASSLLVSGAYNEQFF. DNA for the CDR3: TGTGCCAGCAGCCTATTGGTTAGCGGGGCCTACAATGAGCAGTTCTTC.

The chain carries TRBV7-8 and TRBJ1-6; a weak D match, TRBD1 (5 bases). This CDR3 is built from 14 residues. V was clipped by 5 bases and J by 7 bases, with 12 bases between them. Per the germline V gene, CDR1 is SGHVS and CDR2 is FQNEAQ. DNA of the CDR3: TGTGCCAGCAGCCTAGGGGACTTAAATTCACCCCTCCACTTT. It yields the protein CASSLGDLNSPLHF.

The genes are TRBV27 and TRBJ2-1, with 10 bases fitting TRBD2. The V and J ends lost 11 bases and 4 bases, in that order; junction bases with no gene match: 8. This CDR3 has 14 residues. CDR1 MNHEY and CDR2 SMNVEV come from the germline V gene (reference sequence). The CDR3 loop reads CASLRTSGYNEQFF. The DNA for the CDR3 is TGTGCCTCCCTAAGGACTAGCGGATACAATGAGCAGTTCTTC.

The V and J genes are TRBV5-1 and TRBJ2-1; 12 nucleotides match TRBD2. This CDR3 has 17 amino acids. Germline V gene sequence: CDR1 SGHRS, CDR2 YFSETQ. The trim removed 5 bases at V and 9 bases at J, leaving 15 bases unmatched. CDR3 region: CASRIFQTSGRGGEQFF. CDR3 coding DNA: TGCGCCAGCAGGATCTTCCAGACTAGCGGGAGAGGAGGTGAGCAGTTCTTC.

The chain carries TRBV2 and TRBJ2-1; 11 bases align to TRBD2. CDR1 is SNHLY, CDR2 FYNNEI, per germline. CDR3 length equals 20 residues. V was pared by 0 bases and J by 4 bases, with 14 bases of the junction left unmatched. The CDR3 DNA sequence: TGTGCCAGCAGTGAAGCGAGAGGGCTAGCGGGAGGATCGGGGTACAATGAGCAGTTCTTC. The encoded protein is CASSEARGLAGGSGYNEQFF.

The chain is built from TRBV7-2 and TRBJ2-7; D gene ambiguous. Germline CDR1 SGHTA, CDR2 FQGNSA. Trimming took 3 bases from V and 5 from J, leaving 5 bases between them. The CDR3 sequence is 11 residues long. The CDR3 loop reads CASSFANEQYF. CDR3 bases: TGTGCCAGCAGCTTCGCGAACGAGCAGTACTTC. The entire variable domain, with the rest obtained from reference TRBV7-2 and TRBJ2-7, is as follows: GAGVSQSPSNKVTEKGKDVELRCDPISGHTALYWYRQSLGQGLEFLIYFQGNSAPDKSGLPSDRFSAERTGGSVSTLTIQRTQQEDSAVYLCASSFANEQYFGPGTRLTVT.

In this sample, this clone turned up a few times. The chain is built from TRBV7-8 and TRBJ2-3, with no clear D. The V end lost 1 base, the J end lost 2 bases, and 4 bases lay between the germline ends. This CDR3 has 13 amino acids. In germline, CDR1 is SGHVS, CDR2 FQNEAQ. CDR3 bases: TGTGCCAGCAGCTTAGGGCACACAGATACGCAGTATTTT. It yields the protein CASSLGHTDTQYF.

The chain is built from TRBV5-1 and TRBJ1-4; 9 bases are a match to TRBD1. This CDR3 region has 18 residues. With 0 bases clipped from V and 3 bases from J, the junction kept 9 bases outside the gene matches. Germline loops: CDR1 SGHRS, CDR2 YFSETQ. The CDR3 region has the DNA TGCGCCAGCAGCTTGGTAGGGACAGGGAGGATGGCTAATGAAAAACTGTTTTTT. Its protein product is CASSLVGTGRMANEKLFF.

V gene TRBV2 combines with J gene TRBJ1-2; possibly TRBD1 for D (6 bases). V lost 0 bases and J lost 8, with 16 bases in between. CDR1 is SNHLY, CDR2 FYNNEI, per germline. The CDR3 is 15 residues long. The CDR3 coding sequence is TGTGCCAGCAGTGAAGCCGACGGACAGATTGGAGGCTACACCTTC. Its protein product is CASSEADGQIGGYTF.

The table lists this clone with a few counts. The chain employs TRBV28 and TRBJ2-7; D gene unclear. V lost 7 bases and J 1 base, leaving 11 bases between the germline ends. CDR3 size: 13 residues. Germline CDR1 and CDR2: MDHEN and SYDVKM. This chain's CDR3 is CASIRGSSYEQYF. The CDR3 bases are TGTGCCAGCATCAGAGGTTCGTCCTACGAGCAGTACTTC.

V and J are TRBV6-5 and TRBJ1-1, with 7 bases matching TRBD1. Trimming took 5 bases from V and 4 from J; bases not matched to a gene: 7. CDR3 size: 14 residues. Germline assignment: CDR1 MNHEY and CDR2 SVGAGI. CDR3 coding DNA: TGTGCCAGCAGTCGACAGGGCCTATCCACTGAAGCTTTCTTT. Its translation is CASSRQGLSTEAFF.

The chain links TRBV30 to TRBJ2-7, with TRBD2 matching 7 bases. The CDR3 runs to 12 residues. Trimming cost V 8 bases and J 1 base; bases outside gene matches: 5. Germline V gene lookup returns CDR1 GTSNPN and CDR2 SVGIG (reference sequence). The CDR3 region is CAGSGLSYEQYF. CDR3 bases: TGTGCCGGTAGCGGGTTATCCTACGAGCAGTACTTC.

V and J are TRBV5-1 and TRBJ2-7; TRBD1 agrees at 9 bases. Germline CDR1 SGHRS, CDR2 YFSETQ. This CDR3 is 17 amino acids long. V shed 5 bases, J shed 4 bases, and the junction held 16 bases outside the gene matches. CDR3 bases: TGCGCCAGCAGGAGGGGGTGGGACAGGGAGAAGAGATACGAGCAGTACTTC. Its translation is CASRRGWDREKRYEQYF.

This clone was seen just once. This chain joins TRBV7-2 and TRBJ2-1; D possibly corresponds to TRBD2 (6 bases). The V gene lost 5 bases and the J gene lost 6 bases, with 17 bases spanning the gap. The CDR3 covers 15 residues. In germline, CDR1 is SGHTA, CDR2 FQGNSA. The chain's CDR3 is CASSRPGSGGNEQFF. The CDR3 nucleotides are TGTGCCAGCAGCCGTCCAGGTAGCGGAGGCAATGAGCAGTTCTTC.

The V and J genes are TRBV5-6 and TRBJ1-3; TRBD1 is a possible D gene (5 bases). The germline V gene encodes CDR1 SGHDT and CDR2 YYEEEE. This CDR3 comprises 16 residues. The ends were cut back, 3 bases at V and 8 bases at J, with 21 bases in the middle. Here the CDR3 reads CASSSFSLRAGDTIYF. The CDR3 coding sequence is TGTGCCAGCAGCTCTTTTTCACTCAGGGCTGGGGACACCATATATTTT.

The chain links TRBV4-2 to TRBJ2-3; D possibly corresponds to TRBD2 (6 bases). This CDR3 comprises 14 residues. Trimming pared 8 bases from V and 2 bases from J, leaving 14 bases between. Looked up from germline, CDR1 is LGHNA and CDR2 is YNFKEQ. CDR3 sequence reads: CASQVAENTDTQYF. CDR3 sequence (DNA): TGTGCCAGCCAAGTAGCGGAAAACACAGATACGCAGTATTTT.

The V call is TRBV5-8, the J call TRBJ2-1; D perhaps matches TRBD1 (6 bases). The CDR3 spans 12 residues. Trimming left V 3 bases short and J 12 bases short, with 13 bases between. Germline-derived CDR1 and CDR2 are SGHTS and YDEGEE. The CDR3 nucleotides are TGTGCCAGCAGCTCTCAGGGGTTATGGCAGTTCTTC. Residues: CASSSQGLWQFF.

The chain recombines TRBV6-5 with TRBJ1-1; D may be TRBD1 (5 bases). This CDR3 is 14 amino acids long. V was pared by 0 bases and J by 5 bases, with 10 bases between. Per the germline V gene, CDR1 is MNHEY and CDR2 is SVGAGI. CDR3 region: CASSYSQGRTEAFF. In DNA form, the CDR3 reads TGTGCCAGCAGTTACTCCCAGGGTCGGACTGAAGCTTTCTTT.

Written as DNA, the CDR3 is TGTGCCAGCAGCTTAAAACCCCACAGGGGGAAGGACAATGAGCAGTTCTTC. Translation: CASSLKPHRGKDNEQFF. The chain links TRBV7-3 to TRBJ2-1; 8 bases match TRBD1. CDR3 length: 17 residues. Germline V gene lookup returns CDR1 SGHTA and CDR2 FQGTGA. Losses at the gene ends were 1 base for V and 5 bases for J; bases not matched to a gene: 10.